A single T cell receptor (beta chain) is shown here with its context. These data belong to a study of CD8 T cells in Susac syndrome. A quantity of about 0.45 to 1 ug RNA underwent reverse transcription using random hexamers. Amplification of TCR beta CDR3 by immunoSEQ multiplex PCR spanned 54 Vbeta and 13 Jbeta. Using its own MiXCR run on the immunoSEQ multiplex PCR reads, TCRdb lists one record per CDR3 protein. Of 150,000 to 200,000 distinct CDR3 sequences detected, around 95% appear once; the ten largest clones hold around 0.15%. The germline V and J ends were trimmed by 5 bases and 5 bases, with 10 bases remaining between them. Germline-derived CDR1 and CDR2 are PRHDT and FYEKMQ (reference sequence). The CDR3 covers 13 residues. The authors sequenced TCR beta from blood CD8+ and CD4+ T cells. Healthy donors served as the controls. They were matched for age and sex.

Sequences were obtained from CD4+ T cells from PBMCs. This TCR derives from a human donor in good health. The V call is TRBV13, the J call TRBJ2-1; D is perhaps TRBD1 (5 bases). The CDR3 reads CASSPTVNNEQFF. CDR3 bases: TGTGCCAGCAGCCCGACAGTAAACAATGAGCAGTTCTTC. Supplemented by reference TRBV13 and TRBJ2-1, the full variable domain reads AAGVIQSPRHLIKEKRETATLKCYPIPRHDTVYWYQQGPGQDPQFLISFYEKMQSDKGSIPDRFSAQQFSDYHSELNMSSLELGDSALYFCASSPTVNNEQFFGPGTRLTVL.